This TCR beta chain appears in the sequencing data of a study of T cells in localized non-small cell lung cancer. Study findings and constraints: Adjacent lung held a median roughly 60 of the top 100 tumor clones.

This clone was seen a handful of times. What it binds is not known. V gave up 10 bases and J gave up 4 bases, with 14 bases separating them. The CDR3 covers 13 residues. Per germline, CDR1 ENHRY and CDR2 SYGVKD. The data were produced by immunoSEQ multiplex PCR, yet TCRdb's version contains in-frame clones alone and is incomplete. The sample contains 5,200 or so clones, 30% to 40% of which appear only once. V and J are TRBV10-3 and TRBJ1-5; maybe TRBD1 (5 bases). This receptor was identified in an older female donor with stage I lung adenocarcinoma. Sequencing was performed on lung tumor tissue, taken before any cancer treatment. CDR3: CASGWDGNQPQHF. As DNA, the CDR3 is TGTGCCAGCGGGTGGGACGGAAATCAGCCCCAGCATTTT.